These 19 T cell receptor beta chains originate from one sample sequenced in a study of Graves' ophthalmopathy and Graves' hyperthyroidism. Using RNA transcripts, the TCR beta CDR3 regions were amplified. First-round RT-PCR employed HTBI primers, with a second-round multiplex PCR after it. MiXCR was run by TCRdb on the multiplex PCR reads, yielding one entry per CDR3 protein. The sample consists of fewer than 600,000 distinct CDR3 sequences, approximately 15% of them appearing once. Material: blood. These receptor sequences come from a woman in her thirties with Graves' ophthalmopathy.

This clonotype was found many times. V is TRBV7-6 and J is TRBJ2-2; 10 positions agree with TRBD1. The CDR3 totals 18 residues. V was clipped by 5 bases and J by 8 bases; unmatched bases: 17. The germline gives CDR1 SGHVS, CDR2 FNYEAQ. DNA for the CDR3: TGTGCCAGCAGCACCAGCCCGGGACAGGGGTATATCGGGGGGGAGCTGTTTTTT. Translation: CASSTSPGQGYIGGELFF.

This clonotype was counted ten times or more. The CDR3 nucleotides are TGTGCCAGCAGCATCGGACCAACCGGGGAGCTGTTTTTT. Translated, it gives CASSIGPTGELFF. The chain links TRBV19 to TRBJ2-2; D is uncertain. Per germline, CDR1 LNHDA and CDR2 SQIVND (reference sequence). CDR3 size: 13 residues. Between the trimmed V and J ends, which lost 9 bases and 5 bases, there was a span of 13 bases. Looking up the rest from reference TRBV19 and TRBJ2-2 gives the full variable domain: DGGITQSPKYLFRKEGQNVTLSCEQNLNHDAMYWYRQDPGQGLRLIYYSQIVNDFQKGDIAEGYSVSREKKESFPLTVTSAQKNPTAFYLCASSIGPTGELFFGEGSRLTVL.

Many counts were recorded for this clonotype. The gene calls are TRBV12-3 or TRBV12-4 and TRBJ2-5; D is perhaps TRBD2 (6 bases). The CDR3 is 14 residues long. Trimming removed 6 bases at V and 0 bases at J, with 11 bases between. CDR3 sequence: CASSLRDHQETQYF. As DNA, the CDR3 is TGTGCCAGCAGCTTGCGGGACCACCAAGAGACCCAGTACTTC.

This clonotype appeared many times. The gene calls are TRBV5-1 and TRBJ1-2; the D is unclear. The ends were cut back, 2 bases at V and 4 bases at J, with 9 bases in the middle. This CDR3 is built from 13 residues. The V gene's germline CDR1 is SGHRS and CDR2 YFSETQ. The DNA of the CDR3 is TGCGCCAGCAGCTTTCAACAGAGCTATGGCTACACCTTC. It codes for CASSFQQSYGYTF.

This clonotype appeared many times. The rearrangement links TRBV6-1 to TRBJ2-7, with TRBD2 identical over 14 bases. Germline CDR1 MNHNS, CDR2 SASEGT. J lost 7 bases, V lost 11 bases, and 7 bases had no gene match. This CDR3 is built from 13 residues. CDR3 protein: CAGRLAGGYEQYF. In nucleotides, the CDR3 is TGTGCCGGTCGACTAGCGGGAGGGTATGAGCAGTACTTC.

This clonotype showed up many times. The chain is built from TRBV4-1 and TRBJ1-5, with 8 positions matching TRBD1. CDR1 and CDR2 from the germline V gene are MGHRA and YSYEKL. V lost 0 bases, J lost 4 bases, and 2 bases stayed unmatched. The CDR3 is 15 amino acids. The CDR3 nucleotides are TGCGCCAGCAGCCAAGACAGGGGGCGGAATCAGCCCCAGCATTTT. Protein product: CASSQDRGRNQPQHF.

This clonotype was picked up a small number of times. The chain is built from TRBV14 and TRBJ2-7; the D is unclear. The germline gives CDR1 SGHDN, CDR2 FVKESK. Trimming removed 0 bases at V and 1 base at J, with 13 bases between. The CDR3 has 16 residues. The CDR3 DNA follows: TGTGCCAGCAGCCAAGAACCCCGAGGAGCATCCTACGAGCAGTACTTC. Its protein is CASSQEPRGASYEQYF.

Many counts were recorded for this clonotype. The chain joins TRBV13 to TRBJ1-3, with D hard to call. The V gene's germline CDR1 is PRHDT and CDR2 FYEKMQ (reference sequence). V gave up 2 bases and J gave up 2 bases, with 4 bases separating them. The CDR3 is made up of 13 amino acids. The CDR3 DNA is TGTGCCAGCAGCTTATACGCTGGAAACACCATATATTTT. As protein: CASSLYAGNTIYF.

This clonotype was picked up many times. The chain employs TRBV7-2 and TRBJ1-3; D gene ambiguous. Germline-derived CDR1 and CDR2 are SGHTA and FQGNSA. Trimming shortened V by 1 base and J by 4 bases, and 8 bases separated the two germline ends. The CDR3 is 14 amino acids. CDR3 protein: CASSLVVEGNTIYF. CDR3 coding DNA: TGTGCCAGCAGCTTAGTGGTGGAAGGAAACACCATATATTTT.

This chain joins TRBV7-2 and TRBJ1-1, with D tentatively TRBD1 (6 bases). The CDR3 is 15 residues long. CDR1 is SGHTA, CDR2 FQGNSA, per germline. V was pared by 3 bases and J by 3 bases, with 14 bases between. CDR3 sequence (DNA): TGTGCCAGCAGCTTGCTGGACGGGGGCTACACTGAAGCTTTCTTT. Residues: CASSLLDGGYTEAFF. Based on the CDR3 plus reference TRBV7-2 and TRBJ1-1, the full variable domain is GAGVSQSPSNKVTEKGKDVELRCDPISGHTALYWYRQSLGQGLEFLIYFQGNSAPDKSGLPSDRFSAERTGGSVSTLTIQRTQQEDSAVYLCASSLLDGGYTEAFFGQGTRLTVV.

This clonotype was picked up many times. V usage is TRBV18 and J usage is TRBJ2-5; 7 positions agree with TRBD1. With 3 bases clipped from V and 7 bases from J, the junction kept 8 bases outside the gene matches. This CDR3 is built from 14 residues. The germline V gene has CDR1 KGHSH and CDR2 LQKENI. The CDR3 is CASSPDRRVGTQYF. CDR3 DNA: TGTGCCAGCTCACCGGACAGGCGAGTTGGGACCCAGTACTTC.

This clonotype was seen many times. This rearrangement joins TRBV2 to TRBJ1-2; D gene uncertain. V was trimmed by 6 bases and J by 10 bases, leaving 12 bases between them. This CDR3 comprises 11 residues. Germline CDR1 and CDR2: SNHLY and FYNNEI. CDR3 region: CASSPFTDYTF. The CDR3 nucleotides read TGTGCCAGCAGCCCTTTTACAGACTACACCTTC.

V gene TRBV6-1 combines with J gene TRBJ1-1, with D possibly matching TRBD1 (6 bases). Germline values: CDR1 MNHNS, CDR2 SASEGT. The CDR3 is 17 amino acids. The V gene lost 6 bases and the J gene lost 6 bases, with 26 bases spanning the gap. CDR3 loop: CASRSITGTRVVAEAFF. The CDR3 region has the DNA TGTGCCAGCAGATCGATCACAGGGACTCGGGTTGTGGCTGAAGCTTTCTTT.

The rearrangement links TRBV12-3 or TRBV12-4 to TRBJ1-1, with D possibly TRBD1 on 5 matching bases. Trimming left V 7 bases short and J 2 bases short, with 20 bases between. This CDR3 has 16 residues. The CDR3 coding sequence is TGTGCCAGCAAAGTCCCGGGACTTCCCGTCAACACTGAAGCTTTCTTT. Residues: CASKVPGLPVNTEAFF.

In its sample, this clonotype was seen many times. CDR3 DNA: TGCAGCGGCAAGCAGGGGATGGATGTAGCTTTCTTT. Encoded protein: CSGKQGMDVAFF. The rearrangement links TRBV29-1 to TRBJ1-1, with a tentative D call TRBD1 (6 bases). The V end lost 7 bases, the J end lost 10 bases, and 19 bases lay between the germline ends. The germline V gene has CDR1 SQVTM and CDR2 ANQGSEA. This CDR3 spans 12 amino acids.

This clonotype was seen many times. V gene TRBV2 combines with J gene TRBJ2-7, with 8 bases aligning to TRBD2. Trimming took 6 bases from V and 4 from J; bases not matched to a gene: 8. There are 14 residues in the CDR3. Germline CDR1 and CDR2: SNHLY and FYNNEI. CDR3 protein: CASSPREGRYEQYF. The CDR3 DNA is TGTGCCAGCAGCCCCCGGGAGGGCCGGTACGAGCAGTACTTC.

In this sample, this clonotype turned up many times. The J gene is TRBJ2-4, the V gene TRBV28; D is uncertain. Looked up from germline, CDR1 is MDHEN and CDR2 is SYDVKM. V lost 6 bases to trimming and J lost 9 bases, with 12 bases between them. The CDR3 loop spans 12 amino acids. CDR3 loop: CASSPPLRIQYF. CDR3 nucleotide sequence: TGTGCCAGCAGCCCCCCTTTACGCATTCAGTACTTC.

This clonotype occurred many times. Relative to the germline gene, one junction end is altered; a read error may explain this. The chain joins TRBV30 to TRBJ1-1; 8 positions agree with TRBD1. The CDR3 sequence is 10 residues long. Germline V gene data show CDR1 as GTSNPN and CDR2 as SVGIG (reference sequence). CDR3 loop: CACTDRVALF. Here the CDR3 DNA reads TGTGCCTGCACGGACAGGGTTGCTCTCTTT.

This clonotype appeared many times. In DNA form, the CDR3 reads TGTGCCAGCAGCTGGGGAGCGGGGAGCTCCTACGAGCAGTACTTC. Protein product: CASSWGAGSSYEQYF. V usage is TRBV12-3 or TRBV12-4 and J usage is TRBJ2-7; 7 bases align to TRBD2. This CDR3 is built from 15 residues. V gave up 6 bases and J gave up 0 bases; unmatched junction bases: 8.